This entry features one TCR beta chain sequence. No antigen is known for it. No quality values exist for individual bases; no much larger clone is one base distant. Healthy HIV-negative adults with no recently reported acute infections or vaccinations were included as donors. Only Caucasian adults living in Nashville, Tennessee, USA were represented among the donors. CD4+ T cells were enriched through magnetic negative selection, after which naive cells were positively selected on CD45RA and the remaining negative fraction served as the memory subset. Blood was obtained by leukapheresis, after which PBMCs were separated by Ficoll-Histopaque density gradient centrifugation and cryopreserved in liquid nitrogen vapor phase. Analytical flow cytometry was used to check the purity and quantity of each magnetically sorted T cell population. Each sorted fraction had its genomic DNA isolated and then quantified by UV absorbance on a Nanodrop 2000c.

This entry belongs to a study of shared clonotypes between healthy human individuals (dated by TCRdb to the early 2020s). Study-level background: The cohort included three men and a couple of women between 18 and 49 years of age. For each donor, CD4 naive and CD4 memory were each given three plates, CD8 naive was given two plates, and CD8 memory was given one plate. Blood TCR repertoires of about five healthy adults were deeply sequenced to estimate repertoire size and the extent of clonotype sharing between individuals. Libraries were prepared and TCR repertoires were sequenced by different laboratories using diverse techniques, in order to increase sequencing depth and limit assay-specific biases. Per donor, leukapheresis produced somewhere between about 0.8 and 9.5 billion PBMCs.

Using the deep immunoSEQ assay, multiplex PCR amplified TCR CDR3 regions from genomic DNA. Extracted genomic DNA from each cell subset was spread evenly across all wells of several immunoSEQ 96-well plates, with each plate serving as a replicate. For sorted subsets, about 0.2 ug genomic DNA, equal to 30,000 or so T cell genomes, was loaded into each replicate PCR. The purified libraries were quantified using a Qubit 3.0 fluorometer, sized with a Bioanalyzer 2100, and then quantified again using the KAPA Library Quantification kit. Each immunoSEQ 96-well plate was sequenced on its own single-read 150-cycle Illumina NextSeq 550 flow cell. The published analysis was carried out like this. The immunoSEQ output contained only junctional sequences without quality scores, so filtering could not match that applied to full-length reads. To assign V/J genes and CDR3, sequences were annotated using PyIR, a Python wrapper for IgBLAST v1.9, with IMGT germline references. Reads with weak V/J assignments (E-value above 1e-6), missing CDR3, stop codons, out-of-frame junctions, or ambiguous translated residues were removed. A V3J clonotype was defined by an identical inferred V gene, J gene, and CDR3 amino acid sequence. Percentage overlap between repertoires was calculated by dividing the number of shared unique clonotypes by the size of the smaller repertoire. Three approaches were used to assess repertoire richness: RTK rarefaction, the Chao1 estimator, and Recon v2.1 estimates of unobserved clonotypes. For all TCRbeta clonotypes obtained by the gDNA method from four donors, generation probabilities were computed with OLGA. TCRdb obtained this table from immuneACCESS and retained in-frame rearrangements with V and J assigned. These tables miss some clones; where compared with another copy, unresolved V genes account for less than half of the shortfall, and the remainder is unexplained. The V and J calls and clone size come from that table; D and trimming were worked out from the DNA. In this sample the table shows more than 2,000,000 clones, roughly nine tenths of which occur a single time. Roughly 0.13% of the sample lies in the top ten.

From the germline V gene, CDR1 is MDHEN and CDR2 is SYDVKM. V loses 5 bases at its end and J loses 3 bases; junction bases beyond the gene matches: 2. The CDR3 goes from the cysteine to the phenylalanine over 16 residues. Only the CDR3 DNA stays, 48 bases, in frame from base 1. Results the study describes overall, beyond this receptor: Only blood was sampled, and tissue TCR repertoires likely differ from those in blood. Because the study included a small number of donors, the genetic and exposure-history diversity represented was limited. Pairwise subsampling indicated that sequencing depth was expected to affect the degree of clonotype sharing among donors. Sharing across several donors was observed for roughly 5% of naive CD4, over 3% of naive CD8, about 2.3% of memory CD4, and roughly 0.4% of memory CD8 clonotypes. Clonotypes shared by all four sorted-subset donors showed higher generation probabilities than non-shared clonotypes. Naive subsets generally had larger estimated clonotype richness than memory subsets. Even with the large sequencing depth, rarefaction of the sorted-subset datasets indicated that sequencing was incomplete.

Rearrangement joined TRBV28 to TRBJ2-1, and 15 junction bases match TRBD2. The clonotype comes from a young man in good health. The source material was naive CD4+ T cells sorted from blood. What this sample's cell subset or site label stands for: CD45RA+ positively selected. The CDR3 is CASSGLAGGIYNEQFF. The sequenced DNA: TGTGCCAGCAGTGGACTAGCGGGGGGGATCTACAATGAGCAGTTCTTC.